The 23 T cell receptor beta chains given below trace back to one sample, sequenced in a study of T cell changes during pregnancy in multiple sclerosis. Assay: immunoSEQ multiplex PCR; the TCRdb copy retains only in-frame clones and omits some. Of 30,000 to 40,000 clones in the sample, 91% are singletons; the top ten hold around 2.7%. Source: CD4+ T cells from peripheral blood mononuclear cells, taken in the third trimester of pregnancy. The receptors were sampled from a female donor in good health, enrolled as a control in a pregnancy study.

The chain couples TRBV7-2 to TRBJ1-4; tentatively, D is TRBD1 (5 bases). V was clipped by 1 base and J by 8 bases, with 14 bases between them. Germline-derived CDR1 and CDR2 are SGHTA and FQGNSA. This CDR3 spans 15 amino acids. As DNA, the CDR3 is TGTGCCAGCAGCTTAGACATAGGGGTAGGAGAAAAACTGTTTTTT. This translates into CASSLDIGVGEKLFF. Complete variable domain (other parts from reference TRBV7-2 and TRBJ1-4): GAGVSQSPSNKVTEKGKDVELRCDPISGHTALYWYRQSLGQGLEFLIYFQGNSAPDKSGLPSDRFSAERTGGSVSTLTIQRTQQEDSAVYLCASSLDIGVGEKLFFGSGTQLSVL.

The chain is built from TRBV11-2 and TRBJ2-1, with 8 bases aligning to TRBD2. This CDR3 region has 15 residues. Germline CDR1 SGHAT, CDR2 FQNNGV. V lost 8 bases and J lost 1; bases outside the gene matches: 7. The CDR3 sequence: CASQAGEGSYNEQFF. DNA of the CDR3: TGTGCCAGCCAAGCGGGAGAGGGTTCCTACAATGAGCAGTTCTTC.

The CDR3 spells CASSIRTGGGEKLFF. DNA for the CDR3: TGTGCCAGCAGTATCCGGACAGGGGGAGGTGAAAAACTGTTTTTT. The V gene is TRBV28, the J gene TRBJ1-4, with TRBD1 identical over 10 bases. Losses at the gene ends were 5 bases for V and 7 bases for J; bases not matched to a gene: 7. Germline V CDR1 and CDR2: MDHEN, SYDVKM. The length of the CDR3 is 15 residues.

The table lists this clone with a few counts. The gene calls are TRBV7-8 and TRBJ2-7, with 10 bases aligning to TRBD2. The CDR3 length is 15 residues. V dropped 4 bases and J dropped 0; count of bases not matched to a gene: 3. CDR1 and CDR2 (germline): SGHVS, FQNEAQ. The CDR3 is CASSSGLAFSYEQYF. CDR3 nucleotides: TGTGCCAGCAGCTCGGGACTAGCGTTCTCCTACGAGCAGTACTTC.

This chain uses TRBV18 with TRBJ2-7; D remains ambiguous. Germline CDR1 reads KGHSH; CDR2 reads LQKENI. The CDR3 is made up of 12 amino acids. The ends were cut back, 3 bases at V and 1 base at J, with 4 bases in the middle. CDR3 bases: TGTGCCAGCTCACCGCAGTCCTACGAGCAGTACTTC. Its translation is CASSPQSYEQYF. Full variable domain (outside the CDR3, taken from reference TRBV18 and TRBJ2-7): NAGVMQNPRHLVRRRGQEARLRCSPMKGHSHVYWYRQLPEEGLKFMVYLQKENIIDESGMPKERFSAEFPKEGPSILRIQQVVRGDSAAYFCASSPQSYEQYFGPGTRLTVT.

The CDR3 spells CASSRVYEQYF. DNA of the CDR3: TGTGCCAGCAGCCGGGTTTACGAGCAGTACTTC. This chain uses TRBV7-2 with TRBJ2-7; D gene ambiguous. V lost 5 bases and J lost 4, with 6 bases in between. CDR3 length: 11 amino acids. Per germline, CDR1 SGHTA and CDR2 FQGNSA.

The chain has TRBV5-4 and TRBJ2-3; D is perhaps TRBD2 (5 bases). Germline-derived CDR1 and CDR2 are SGHNT and YYREEE (reference sequence). V lost 4 bases, J lost 4 bases, and 10 bases lay in between. CDR3 size: 13 residues. The CDR3 DNA follows: TGTGCCAGCAGCAAGGACTCTTCAGATACGCAGTATTTT. Encoded protein: CASSKDSSDTQYF.

The gene calls are TRBV5-4 and TRBJ1-2, with TRBD1 matching 7 bases. Per the germline V gene, CDR1 is SGHNT and CDR2 is YYREEE (reference sequence). The V and J ends lost 2 bases and 6 bases, in that order; junction bases with no gene match: 7. This CDR3 has 14 amino acids. DNA of the CDR3: TGTGCCAGCAGCTTTGACAGGGTGGCCAATGGCTACACCTTC. This encodes CASSFDRVANGYTF.

The CDR3: CASNPLAGLTDTQYF. For the CDR3, the DNA is TGTGCCAGCAATCCCTTGGCGGGTCTTACAGATACGCAGTATTTT. The chain combines TRBV2 with TRBJ2-3, with D tentatively TRBD2 (5 bases). Germline assignment: CDR1 SNHLY and CDR2 FYNNEI. V lost 7 bases and J lost 3, with 17 bases in between. There are 15 residues in the CDR3. The complete variable domain, with remaining parts taken from reference TRBV2 and TRBJ2-3, reads EPEVTQTPSHQVTQMGQEVILRCVPISNHLYFYWYRQILGQKVEFLVSFYNNEISEKSEIFDDQFSVERPDGSNFTLKIRSTKLEDSAMYFCASNPLAGLTDTQYFGPGTRLTVL.

The J gene is TRBJ1-2, the V gene TRBV2; 10 bases fit TRBD1. From germline, CDR1 is SNHLY and CDR2 FYNNEI. The CDR3 spans 12 residues. The trim removed 6 bases at V and 6 bases at J, leaving 1 base unmatched. The chain's CDR3 is CASRTGGDGYTF. The CDR3 DNA reads TGTGCCAGCAGGACAGGGGGCGATGGCTACACCTTC.

The V call is TRBV2, the J call TRBJ2-2; possibly TRBD2 for D (5 bases). Germline loops: CDR1 SNHLY, CDR2 FYNNEI. The CDR3 is made up of 14 amino acids. Deletions cut 6 bases from V and 7 bases from J, with 15 bases between. The CDR3 loop is CASSTGILSGELFF. In DNA, the CDR3 is TGTGCCAGCAGCACCGGGATCTTAAGCGGGGAGCTGTTTTTT.

This chain links TRBV27 with TRBJ2-3; 8 bases align to TRBD2. Looked up from germline, CDR1 is MNHEY and CDR2 is SMNVEV (reference sequence). The V and J ends lost 5 bases and 1 base, in that order; junction bases with no gene match: 5. The CDR3 runs to 15 residues. This chain's CDR3 is CASSKGLGGTDTQYF. CDR3 sequence (DNA): TGTGCCAGCAGTAAGGGACTAGGGGGCACAGATACGCAGTATTTT.

The chain employs TRBV19 and TRBJ2-7; TRBD1 agrees at 10 bases. V was pared by 7 bases and J by 3 bases, with 24 bases of the junction left unmatched. The CDR3 is 20 amino acids. Per germline, CDR1 LNHDA and CDR2 SQIVND (reference sequence). DNA for the CDR3: TGTGCCAGTAACCCGGTGGGACAGGGGACCCTAGCCGGTGACGGCTACGAGCAGTACTTC. Protein sequence: CASNPVGQGTLAGDGYEQYF. Full variable domain (remainder filled in from reference TRBV19 and TRBJ2-7): DGGITQSPKYLFRKEGQNVTLSCEQNLNHDAMYWYRQDPGQGLRLIYYSQIVNDFQKGDIAEGYSVSREKKESFPLTVTSAQKNPTAFYLCASNPVGQGTLAGDGYEQYFGPGTRLTVT.

The chain carries TRBV6-1 and TRBJ2-2; 9 bases map to TRBD1. The germline V gene has CDR1 MNHNS and CDR2 SASEGT. The CDR3 length is 14 residues. The V gene end was trimmed by 8 bases and the J gene end by 5 bases; junction bases not matched to a gene: 6. CDR3 coding DNA: TGTGCCAGCGGGCGGGACAGGGTGACCGGGGAGCTGTTTTTT. Translating gives CASGRDRVTGELFF.

This chain joins TRBV7-2 and TRBJ2-7; the D gene is possibly TRBD2 (5 bases). Germline V lookup: CDR1 SGHTA, CDR2 FQGNSA. The CDR3 runs to 13 residues. V lost 1 base and J 3 bases, leaving 7 bases between the germline ends. CDR3 nucleotide sequence: TGTGCCAGCAGCTTAGGTCGGGACTACGAGCAGTACTTC. Its protein is CASSLGRDYEQYF.

The gene calls are TRBV18 and TRBJ2-3; 8 bases align to TRBD1. This CDR3 is built from 17 residues. V lost 4 bases, J lost 3 bases, and 12 bases stayed unmatched. From germline, CDR1 is KGHSH and CDR2 LQKENI. Here the CDR3 DNA reads TGTGCCAGCTCACTTCGACAGGGGTTAGGGCTGACAGATACGCAGTATTTT. Translated: CASSLRQGLGLTDTQYF.

The chain is built from TRBV15 and TRBJ1-5; D is undetermined. CDR1 LNHNV and CDR2 YYDKDF come from the germline V gene (reference sequence). CDR3 size: 13 residues. V was cut by 5 bases and J by 6 bases, with 11 bases left in between. CDR3 DNA sequence: TGTGCCACCAGCGAGGGTTTCGGTCAGCCCCAGCATTTT. Translation gives CATSEGFGQPQHF.

This chain connects TRBV27 to TRBJ1-4; D is ambiguous. CDR3 length equals 15 residues. Trimming shortened V by 0 bases and J by 7 bases, and 12 bases separated the two germline ends. The V gene's germline CDR1 is MNHEY and CDR2 SMNVEV (reference sequence). This CDR3 reads CASSLSSVIREKLFF. CDR3 nucleotides: TGTGCCAGCAGTTTATCGTCCGTTATTCGTGAAAAACTGTTTTTT. Filled out from reference TRBV27 and TRBJ1-4, the complete variable domain reads EAQVTQNPRYLITVTGKKLTVTCSQNMNHEYMSWYRQDPGLGLRQIYYSMNVEVTDKGDVPEGYKVSRKEKRNFPLILESPSPNQTSLYFCASSLSSVIREKLFFGSGTQLSVL.

The chain uses TRBV2 and TRBJ2-5; TRBD1 agrees at 8 bases. This CDR3 spans 14 amino acids. Germline CDR1 is SNHLY and CDR2 is FYNNEI. Germline trimming cut 7 bases from V and 3 bases from J; bases unmatched to any gene: 7. This chain's CDR3 is CASKNTGGKETQYF. The CDR3 DNA sequence: TGTGCCAGCAAGAATACAGGGGGTAAAGAGACCCAGTACTTC. Variable domain in full (rest from reference TRBV2 and TRBJ2-5): EPEVTQTPSHQVTQMGQEVILRCVPISNHLYFYWYRQILGQKVEFLVSFYNNEISEKSEIFDDQFSVERPDGSNFTLKIRSTKLEDSAMYFCASKNTGGKETQYFGPGTRLLVL.

This clone showed up just a few times. The J gene is TRBJ1-3, the V gene TRBV4-2, with 8 bases lining up with TRBD1. After removal of 2 bases from V and 1 base from J, the junction contained 7 bases not matched to a gene. CDR1 and CDR2 (germline): LGHNA, YNFKEQ. There are 17 residues in the CDR3. In DNA form, the CDR3 reads TGTGCCAGCAGCCAATCGGACAGGGAGTATTCTGGAAACACCATATATTTT. As protein: CASSQSDREYSGNTIYF.

This clone was detected once. The V gene is TRBV4-3, the J gene TRBJ2-1; D possibly corresponds to TRBD1 (6 bases). The CDR3 covers 14 residues. With 4 bases removed from V and 6 bases from J, the gap between germline ends came to 13 bases. Germline V gene data show CDR1 as LGHNA and CDR2 as YSLEER. CDR3: CASSRGRGGNEQFF. The CDR3, as DNA: TGCGCCAGCAGCCGAGGAAGAGGGGGCAATGAGCAGTTCTTC.

The table lists this clone with a count of one. The V gene is TRBV7-2, the J gene TRBJ1-6; 9 bases agree with TRBD1. V dropped 6 bases and J dropped 7; count of bases not matched to a gene: 7. CDR1 SGHTA and CDR2 FQGNSA come from the germline V gene. The CDR3 sequence is 15 residues long. CDR3 amino acids: CASRLTGGLNSPLHF. The CDR3 DNA follows: TGTGCCAGCAGGCTAACAGGGGGCTTAAATTCACCCCTCCACTTT.

The gene calls are TRBV19 and TRBJ2-1; 11 bases agree with TRBD2. Germline values: CDR1 LNHDA, CDR2 SQIVND (reference sequence). V lost 0 bases to trimming and J lost 6 bases; unmatched junction nucleotides: 13. The CDR3 has 19 amino acids. The CDR3, as DNA: TGTGCCAGTAGTATAGAACCCGCTACACTAGCGGGGGTGATCAATGAGCAGTTCTTC. Its protein product is CASSIEPATLAGVINEQFF. Full variable domain (missing parts from reference TRBV19 and TRBJ2-1): DGGITQSPKYLFRKEGQNVTLSCEQNLNHDAMYWYRQDPGQGLRLIYYSQIVNDFQKGDIAEGYSVSREKKESFPLTVTSAQKNPTAFYLCASSIEPATLAGVINEQFFGPGTRLTVL.